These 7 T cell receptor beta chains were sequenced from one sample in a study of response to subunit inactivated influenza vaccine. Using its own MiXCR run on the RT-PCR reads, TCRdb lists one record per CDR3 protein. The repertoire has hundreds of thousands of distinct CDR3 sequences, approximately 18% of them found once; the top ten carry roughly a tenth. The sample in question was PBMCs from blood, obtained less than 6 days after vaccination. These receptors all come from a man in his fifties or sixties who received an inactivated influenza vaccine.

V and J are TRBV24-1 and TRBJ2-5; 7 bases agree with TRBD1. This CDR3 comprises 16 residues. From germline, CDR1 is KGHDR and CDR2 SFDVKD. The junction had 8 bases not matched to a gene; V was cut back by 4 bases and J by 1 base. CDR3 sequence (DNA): TGTGCCACCAGTGAGCCAACCGGGACAGTCCAAGAGACCCAGTACTTC. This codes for CATSEPTGTVQETQYF.

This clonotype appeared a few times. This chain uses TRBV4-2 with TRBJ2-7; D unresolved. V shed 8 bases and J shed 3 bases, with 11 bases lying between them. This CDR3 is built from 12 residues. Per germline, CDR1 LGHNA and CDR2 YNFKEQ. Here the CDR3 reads CASGEKGYEQYF. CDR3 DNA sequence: TGTGCCAGCGGCGAGAAAGGCTACGAGCAGTACTTC.

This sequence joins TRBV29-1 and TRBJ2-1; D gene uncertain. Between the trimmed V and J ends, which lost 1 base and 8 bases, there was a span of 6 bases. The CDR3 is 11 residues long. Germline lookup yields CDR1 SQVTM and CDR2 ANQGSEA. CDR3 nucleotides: TGCAGCGTTGAAGGGATGGATGAGCAGTTCTTC. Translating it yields CSVEGMDEQFF.

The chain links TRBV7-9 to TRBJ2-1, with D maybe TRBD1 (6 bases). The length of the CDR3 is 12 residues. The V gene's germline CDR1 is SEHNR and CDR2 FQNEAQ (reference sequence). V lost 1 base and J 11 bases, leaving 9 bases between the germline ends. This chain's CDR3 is CASSLGTDKQFF. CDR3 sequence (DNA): TGTGCCAGCAGCTTAGGGACAGACAAGCAGTTCTTC.

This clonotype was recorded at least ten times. The CDR3 protein is CASSPRHLYEQYF. CDR3 DNA sequence: TGTGCCAGCAGCCCCCGACATCTCTACGAGCAGTACTTC. The V gene is TRBV7-8, the J gene TRBJ2-7; D is ambiguous. Trimming pared 5 bases from V and 3 bases from J, leaving 11 bases between. The CDR3 is 13 residues long. CDR1 is SGHVS, CDR2 FQNEAQ, per germline. The full variable domain, rest sourced from reference TRBV7-8 and TRBJ2-7, is GAGVSQSPRYKVAKRGQDVALRCDPISGHVSLFWYQQALGQGPEFLTYFQNEAQLDKSGLPSDRFFAERPEGSVSTLKIQRTQQEDSAVYLCASSPRHLYEQYFGPGTRLTVT.

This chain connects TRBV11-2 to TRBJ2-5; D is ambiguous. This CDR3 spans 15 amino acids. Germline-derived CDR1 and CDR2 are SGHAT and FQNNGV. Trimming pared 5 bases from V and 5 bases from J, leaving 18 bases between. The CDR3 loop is CASSPGLPYGETQYF. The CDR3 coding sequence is TGTGCCAGCAGCCCTGGCCTTCCCTATGGGGAGACCCAGTACTTC. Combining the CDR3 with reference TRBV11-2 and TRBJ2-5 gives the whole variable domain EAGVAQSPRYKIIEKRQSVAFWCNPISGHATLYWYQQILGQGPKLLIQFQNNGVVDDSQLPKDRFSAERLKGVDSTLKIQPAKLEDSAVYLCASSPGLPYGETQYFGPGTRLLVL.

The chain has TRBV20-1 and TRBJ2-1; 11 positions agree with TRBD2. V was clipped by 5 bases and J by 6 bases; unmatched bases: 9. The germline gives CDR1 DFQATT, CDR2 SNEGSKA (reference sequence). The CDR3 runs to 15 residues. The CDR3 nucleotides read TGCAGTGCTCACATAGCGGGAGGGCCTGGCAATGAGCAGTTCTTC. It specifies CSAHIAGGPGNEQFF.